These T cell receptor beta chains were read from a single sample in a study of blood T cell repertoires in COVID-19. Clones were sequenced by immunoSEQ multiplex PCR, and TCRdb holds only the in-frame ones, with some missing. This table has around 99,000 clones, 75% to 85% appearing once. Sequences were obtained from peripheral blood. The receptor set was obtained from a woman older than 75 with active or convalescent COVID-19. The CDR3 runs from the conserved cysteine through the conserved F or W. A D gene is named only where the DNA matches it firmly. Clone size is not always given. Where it is, it says once, few, many or a class for expanded clones.

d_gene: TRBD2; abundance: NA; v_gene: TRBV29-1; j_gene: TRBJ2-7; len: 15; CDR3nt: TGCAGCGTTGTGGGGGGACTAGCGGGCGCCTACGAGCAGTACTTC; CDR3aa: CSVVGGLAGAYEQYF
d_gene: NA; abundance: NA; v_gene: TRBV5-4; j_gene: TRBJ1-1; len: 13; CDR3nt: TGTGCCAGCAGCTTGACAGCCAACACTGAAGCTTTCTTT; CDR3aa: CASSLTANTEAFF
d_gene: TRBD1; abundance: NA; v_gene: TRBV3-1/TRBV3-2; j_gene: TRBJ2-2; len: 15; CDR3nt: TGTGCCAGCAGCCAAGGGACAGGGGGCTATGTGGAGCTGTTTTTT; CDR3aa: CASSQGTGGYVELFF
d_gene: NA; abundance: few; v_gene: TRBV2; j_gene: TRBJ1-5; len: 15; CDR3nt: TGTGCCAGCAGTGCCGACCGCCTAGCGAATCAGCCCCAGCATTTT; CDR3aa: CASSADRLANQPQHF
d_gene: NA; abundance: once; v_gene: TRBV28; j_gene: TRBJ2-3; len: 19; CDR3nt: TGTGCCAGCAGTTTATTCTCGCGGGCACGCTCCTGGACGAAAGATACGCAGTATTTT; CDR3aa: CASSLFSRARSWTKDTQYF
d_gene: NA; abundance: NA; v_gene: TRBV7-9; j_gene: TRBJ2-2; len: 18; CDR3nt: TGTGCCAGCAGCTTAGGGCTATCTAGCGAGACGAACACCGGGGAGCTGTTTTTT; CDR3aa: CASSLGLSSETNTGELFF
d_gene: TRBD1; abundance: NA; v_gene: TRBV7-3; j_gene: TRBJ2-1; len: 15; CDR3nt: TGTGCCAGCGGACCGGGGACAGGGGGCGGGAATGAGCAGTTCTTC; CDR3aa: CASGPGTGGGNEQFF
d_gene: TRBD2; abundance: NA; v_gene: TRBV10-3; j_gene: TRBJ2-1; len: 15; CDR3nt: TGTGCCATCAGTGGGTTGGGACTAGCGGGAGGTGAGCAGTTCTTC; CDR3aa: CAISGLGLAGGEQFF
d_gene: NA; abundance: NA; v_gene: TRBV28; j_gene: TRBJ2-1; len: 14; CDR3nt: TGTGCCAGCAGTTTACCCCACTCGCCCAGACTAGAGTTCTTC; CDR3aa: CASSLPHSPRLEFF
d_gene: TRBD1; abundance: NA; v_gene: TRBV24-1; j_gene: TRBJ2-1; len: 17; CDR3nt: TGTGCCACCAGTGATCGGACAGGGAAACTCTCCTACAATGAGCAGTTCTTC; CDR3aa: CATSDRTGKLSYNEQFF
d_gene: TRBD2; abundance: NA; v_gene: TRBV24-1; j_gene: TRBJ2-1; len: 22; CDR3nt: TGTGCCACCAGTGATTTGCAGTGGGCGGGAGGGCTTTCTCAAAGCTCCTACAATGAGCAGTTCTTC; CDR3aa: CATSDLQWAGGLSQSSYNEQFF
d_gene: NA; abundance: NA; v_gene: TRBV5-1; j_gene: TRBJ2-5; len: 16; CDR3nt: TGCGCCAGCAGCTTGGGAGGTCAGGGGAACGGGGCGACCCAGTACTTC; CDR3aa: CASSLGGQGNGATQYF
d_gene: TRBD1; abundance: NA; v_gene: TRBV5-1; j_gene: TRBJ2-2; len: 13; CDR3nt: TGCGCCAGCAGCCGACAGGGTCCCGGGGAGCTGTTTTTT; CDR3aa: CASSRQGPGELFF
d_gene: NA; abundance: NA; v_gene: TRBV19; j_gene: TRBJ1-5; len: 15; CDR3nt: TGTGCCAGTACTCCAACAGGGATTAGCAATCAGCCCCAGCATTTT; CDR3aa: CASTPTGISNQPQHF
d_gene: TRBD2; abundance: NA; v_gene: TRBV27; j_gene: TRBJ2-7; len: 17; CDR3nt: TGTGCCAGCAGTTTATATGGGACTAGCGGGAGGGGTGACGAGCAGTACTTC; CDR3aa: CASSLYGTSGRGDEQYF
d_gene: TRBD1; abundance: NA; v_gene: TRBV19; j_gene: TRBJ2-1; len: 12; CDR3nt: TGTGCCAGCCGGGACAGGGAAAATGAGCAGTTCTTC; CDR3aa: CASRDRENEQFF
d_gene: TRBD1; abundance: once; v_gene: TRBV6-5; j_gene: TRBJ1-4; len: 16; CDR3nt: TGTGCCAGCAGATACGGGCGAGGGGGCGCTCATGAAAAACTGTTTTTT; CDR3aa: CASRYGRGGAHEKLFF
d_gene: NA; abundance: NA; v_gene: TRBV2; j_gene: TRBJ2-2; len: 15; CDR3nt: TGTGCCAGCAGTGAAGCGCTTCGGGGGACCGGGGAGCTGTTTTTT; CDR3aa: CASSEALRGTGELFF
d_gene: TRBD2; abundance: NA; v_gene: TRBV7-6; j_gene: TRBJ2-1; len: 15; CDR3nt: TGTGCCAGCAGGGCTAGCGGGATCTCCTACAATGAGCAGTTCTTC; CDR3aa: CASRASGISYNEQFF
d_gene: NA; abundance: NA; v_gene: TRBV11-1; j_gene: TRBJ2-7; len: 12; CDR3nt: TGTGCCAGCAGCTTCACAGTCTACGAGCAGTACTTC; CDR3aa: CASSFTVYEQYF
d_gene: TRBD2; abundance: NA; v_gene: TRBV6-5; j_gene: TRBJ2-3; len: 14; CDR3nt: TGTGCCAGCAGTTTAGCGGGAGTTAAAGATACGCAGTATTTT; CDR3aa: CASSLAGVKDTQYF
d_gene: NA; abundance: NA; v_gene: TRBV12-3/TRBV12-4; j_gene: TRBJ1-5; len: 12; CDR3nt: TGTGCCAGCAGTTTATCGGGGCAGCCCCAGCATTTT; CDR3aa: CASSLSGQPQHF
d_gene: NA; abundance: NA; v_gene: TRBV19; j_gene: TRBJ2-3; len: 14; CDR3nt: TGTGCCTCGTCGGTCGGGAGAGAGACAGATACGCAGTATTTT; CDR3aa: CASSVGRETDTQYF